This T cell receptor (beta chain) was recorded in a study of radiation and T cells in renal cell carcinoma. The CDR3 is made up of 16 amino acids. Germline V CDR1 and CDR2: LNHDA, SQIVND (reference sequence). V was pared by 6 bases and J by 6 bases, with 23 bases between. Time point in this sample: blood 4 weeks post-SBRT, at nephrectomy. As for treatment: 15 Gy SBRT to primary tumor, nephrectomy 4 weeks later. Nephrectomy followed 15 Gy stereotactic body radiation by 4 weeks. The tumor was a clear cell renal cell carcinoma. Broader study findings: Baseline intratumoral clonotype presence is unknown without pretreatment biopsies. From baseline, blood top tumor clonotypes peaked at 2 weeks post-radiation.

Method: immunoSEQ multiplex PCR; TCRdb's copy keeps in-frame clones and lacks some. The top ten clones hold around 7% of a sample with some 64,000 clones, 70% to 80% of them seen once. To note about this clone: Its antigen is still unknown.

The sequenced sample was blood, obtained from a patient whose treatment included radiotherapy and nephrectomy. V is TRBV19 and J is TRBJ1-2; D possibly corresponds to TRBD1 (6 bases). The sequence derives from a man aged 60-69 years with renal cell carcinoma. The chain's CDR3 is CASRRSNRVSPDGYTF. The CDR3 DNA is TGTGCCAGTAGGCGTAGTAACAGGGTAAGCCCTGATGGCTACACCTTC.